A single sample is the source of the 5 T cell receptor beta chains below, sequenced in a study of blood T cell repertoires in COVID-19 (TCRdb year 2020). The library came from the immunoSEQ multiplex PCR assay. Drawn from immuneACCESS, this table holds only the in-frame rearrangements with V and J called that TCRdb kept. Clones are partly lost; checked studies trace under half to an unresolved V gene and leave the rest unexplained. The sample has about 330,000 clones on record, approximately 89% of them singletons. The leading ten clones occupy 5% of the sample. Sequencing was performed on PBMCs or T cells enriched from blood (not recorded which). The receptors stem from a man aged 25-45 years who had recovered from COVID-19.

This sequence joins TRBV11-2 and TRBJ2-3; unclear D gene. Trimming stripped 0 bases from V and 5 bases from J, with 3 bases between. Germline V gene lookup returns CDR1 SGHAT and CDR2 FQNNGV. CDR3 length: 12 amino acids. CDR3 sequence (DNA): TGTGCCAGCAGCTTAGATCGAGATACGCAGTATTTT. As protein: CASSLDRDTQYF.

This clone appeared a single time. This chain links TRBV6-4 with TRBJ1-2, with TRBD1 as a possible D gene (5 bases). This CDR3 region has 15 residues. The V gene lost 8 bases and the J gene lost 5 bases, with 21 bases spanning the gap. CDR1 is MRHNA and CDR2 is SNTAGT in the germline V gene. In nucleotides, the CDR3 is TGTGCCAGCTCGGCGGCTGTAGACAGCATTTATGGCTACACCTTC. This codes for CASSAAVDSIYGYTF.

The chain combines TRBV5-1 with TRBJ1-1, with 9 positions matching TRBD1. V shed 4 bases, J shed 7 bases, and the junction held 8 bases outside the gene matches. From germline, CDR1 is SGHRS and CDR2 YFSETQ. CDR3 size: 14 residues. The DNA for the CDR3 is TGCGCCAGCAGCGTTTATACGGGACAGGGTGAAGCTTTCTTT. Translated: CASSVYTGQGEAFF.

J is TRBJ2-5 and V is TRBV28; TRBD1 agrees at 8 bases. V lost 6 bases to trimming and J lost 4 bases; unmatched junction nucleotides: 7. The CDR3 has 14 amino acids. The germline gives CDR1 MDHEN, CDR2 SYDVKM. The CDR3 loop is CASSLGQGRETQYF. The DNA of the CDR3 is TGTGCCAGCAGCCTAGGACAGGGACGAGAGACCCAGTACTTC.

The chain employs TRBV5-1 and TRBJ2-1; D not certain. Trimming removed 4 bases at V and 2 bases at J, with 4 bases between. This CDR3 spans 12 amino acids. Germline V CDR1 and CDR2: SGHRS, YFSETQ. Written as DNA, the CDR3 is TGCGCCAGCAGCGACACCTACAATGAGCAGTTCTTC. This sequence encodes CASSDTYNEQFF.